A selection of T cell receptor beta chains follows, all from one sample in a study of CD8 T cells in Susac syndrome. Via MiXCR, TCRdb re-called the immunoSEQ multiplex PCR reads, giving one row per CDR3 protein. The sample yields about 430,000 distinct CDR3 sequences, approximately 85% seen once. Sequenced input: CD8+ T cells from PBMCs. These receptor sequences come from a human donor with multiple sclerosis. Each CDR3 is given with its conserved first and last residue. D genes are given only for firm matches. Clone size appears in some rows only: once, few, many, or a class for an expanded clone.

j_call: TRBJ2-5
v_call: TRBV3-1
d_call: .
clone_size: .
cdr3_nt: TGTGCCAGCAGCCAAGATGGGGTCTGGGAGACCCAGTACTTC
cdr3_aa: CASSQDGVWETQYF

j_call: TRBJ1-2
v_call: TRBV2
d_call: .
clone_size: .
cdr3_nt: TGTGCCAGCAGTGAAGAGGTATGGGATAACTATGGCTACACCTTC
cdr3_aa: CASSEEVWDNYGYTF

j_call: TRBJ1-2
v_call: TRBV6-1
d_call: .
clone_size: .
cdr3_nt: TGTGCCAGCAGCCCCGGGCAATATGGCTACACCTTC
cdr3_aa: CASSPGQYGYTF

j_call: TRBJ1-5
v_call: TRBV4-1
d_call: .
clone_size: .
cdr3_nt: TGCGCCAGCAGCCCCCCCGGGGTTGGGCAGCCCCAGCATTTT
cdr3_aa: CASSPPGVGQPQHF

j_call: TRBJ2-7
v_call: TRBV27
d_call: .
clone_size: .
cdr3_nt: TGTGCCAGCAGTTTAAAGGATAGGGCCTACGAGCAGTACTTC
cdr3_aa: CASSLKDRAYEQYF

j_call: TRBJ2-7
v_call: TRBV7-9
d_call: .
clone_size: .
cdr3_nt: TGTGCCAGCAGCTCGTCCTCTGACTCTAGCTCCTACGAGCAGTACTTC
cdr3_aa: CASSSSSDSSSYEQYF

j_call: TRBJ2-1
v_call: TRBV6-5
d_call: TRBD2
clone_size: .
cdr3_nt: TGTGCCAGCAGTTACTCGGCTAGCGGGAGCAATGAGCAGTTCTTC
cdr3_aa: CASSYSASGSNEQFF

j_call: TRBJ1-5
v_call: TRBV6-5
d_call: .
clone_size: few
cdr3_nt: TGTGCCAGCAGTTACAATGGCAATCAGCCCCAGCATTTT
cdr3_aa: CASSYNGNQPQHF

j_call: TRBJ2-7
v_call: TRBV25-1
d_call: TRBD2
clone_size: .
cdr3_nt: TGTGCCAGCAGTGAATACTTGCTAGCGGGAAAAGGGGACGAGCAGTACTTC
cdr3_aa: CASSEYLLAGKGDEQYF

j_call: TRBJ2-5
v_call: TRBV4-1
d_call: .
clone_size: .
cdr3_nt: TGCGCCAGCAGCCAAGATCCTGGGGTTGGAGAGACCCAGTACTTC
cdr3_aa: CASSQDPGVGETQYF

j_call: TRBJ2-1
v_call: TRBV14
d_call: .
clone_size: .
cdr3_nt: TGTGCCAGCAGCCCGGACCAGAATTACAATGAGCAGTTCTTC
cdr3_aa: CASSPDQNYNEQFF

j_call: TRBJ1-4
v_call: TRBV28
d_call: TRBD1
clone_size: .
cdr3_nt: TGTGCCAGCGAGACAGGGGAGGGGAATGAAAAACTGTTTTTT
cdr3_aa: CASETGEGNEKLFF

j_call: TRBJ1-2
v_call: TRBV6-5
d_call: TRBD1
clone_size: .
cdr3_nt: TGTGCCAGCAGTTACCCTTACTCGGGGACAGGGGAAGCCTATGGCTACACCTTC
cdr3_aa: CASSYPYSGTGEAYGYTF

j_call: TRBJ2-1
v_call: TRBV3-1
d_call: TRBD2
clone_size: .
cdr3_nt: TGTGCCAGCAGCGATGGGGGACTAGCGGACAATGAGCAGTTCTTC
cdr3_aa: CASSDGGLADNEQFF

j_call: TRBJ2-6
v_call: TRBV27
d_call: TRBD1
clone_size: .
cdr3_nt: TGTGCCAGCAGTTCTTATGACAGGGACGGGGCCAACGTCCTGACTTTC
cdr3_aa: CASSSYDRDGANVLTF

j_call: TRBJ1-1
v_call: TRBV15
d_call: .
clone_size: .
cdr3_nt: TGTGCCACCAGCAGCCTTTCAAAGTTAACCGAAGCTTTCTTT
cdr3_aa: CATSSLSKLTEAFF